The TCR beta chain described here comes from a study of PD-1 blockade in classical Hodgkin lymphoma. Clones were read by immunoSEQ multiplex PCR, and TCRdb kept only the in-frame ones, dropping some. The sample includes some 48,000 clones, 70% to 80% seen only once; the top ten take under 20%. The CDR3 has 13 residues. V lost 8 bases to trimming and J lost 0 bases, with 10 bases between them. Germline V gene lookup returns CDR1 MNHEY and CDR2 SMNVEV (reference sequence). Regarding time point: cycle 4 day 1 (C4D1), after less than seven weeks of nivolumab. Relapse after autologous stem cell transplantation occurred in every patient, and brentuximab vedotin exposure varied. This clone was observed a few times.

The sample was peripheral blood mononuclear cells (PBMCs), taken before the fourth cycle of nivolumab. The chain recombines TRBV27 with TRBJ1-1; D remains unclear. This TCR was sampled from a human donor with classical Hodgkin lymphoma. CDR3 DNA sequence: TGTGCCAGCGGACCCCTAATGAACACTGAAGCTTTCTTT. It translates to CASGPLMNTEAFF.